Below are 21 T cell receptor beta chains sequenced from a single sample in a study of blood T cells in healthy people across ages. Sample-barcoded 5' priming and a J-beta primer mix drove a second PCR of roughly 6 to 12 cycles. Via MiXCR, TCRdb re-called the 5' RACE reads, giving one row per CDR3 protein. Seen here are approximately 880,000 distinct CDR3 sequences, about 48% observed once, and the top ten hold 13%. The source material was blood. These receptors were collected from a man aged 30-40 years in good health.

This clonotype was observed a handful of times. This chain joins TRBV12-3 or TRBV12-4 and TRBJ2-3; D might be TRBD1 (8 bases). With 7 bases removed from V and 4 bases from J, the gap between germline ends came to 18 bases. The CDR3 sequence is 15 residues long. CDR3 coding DNA: TGTGCCAGCAAACCAAACAGGGGGGGGTCAGATACGCAGTATTTT. It translates to CASKPNRGGSDTQYF.

V gene TRBV27 combines with J gene TRBJ2-3; 7 positions match TRBD1. V dropped 6 bases and J dropped 4; count of bases not matched to a gene: 10. This CDR3 spans 15 amino acids. Germline CDR1 is MNHEY and CDR2 is SMNVEV (reference sequence). CDR3 sequence: CASRDGTVGSDTQYF. CDR3 DNA: TGTGCCAGCAGAGATGGGACAGTAGGCTCAGATACGCAGTATTTT.

The V gene is TRBV12-3 or TRBV12-4, the J gene TRBJ2-2; 8 bases fit TRBD1. The CDR3 has 16 residues. J was trimmed by 6 bases and V by 2 bases; bases with no gene match: 8. CDR3 coding DNA: TGTGCCAGCAGTTTATGGACAGGGAAAGGCGCCGGGGAGCTGTTTTTT. Its protein is CASSLWTGKGAGELFF.

The table lists this clonotype with a few counts. V and J are TRBV9 and TRBJ2-5, with 7 bases fitting TRBD2. Germline V gene sequence: CDR1 SGDLS, CDR2 YYNGEE. The CDR3 spans 15 residues. Trimming cost V 3 bases and J 5 bases; bases outside gene matches: 10. The CDR3: CASSAGTIGGETQYF. CDR3 DNA: TGTGCCAGCAGCGCAGGGACTATCGGGGGGGAGACCCAGTACTTC.

This clonotype was seen ten or more times. The chain joins TRBV20-1 to TRBJ1-2; D gene uncertain. The V end was cut by 1 base, the J end by 6 bases, with 6 bases between. CDR1 and CDR2 (germline): DFQATT, SNEGSKA (reference sequence). The CDR3 is made up of 11 amino acids. CDR3 loop: CSARVQDGYTF. The CDR3, as DNA: TGCAGTGCTAGAGTCCAGGATGGCTACACCTTC.

The chain uses TRBV5-5 and TRBJ2-3, with D perhaps TRBD1 or TRBD2 (7 bases each). The V gene lost 9 bases and the J gene lost 5 bases, with 19 bases spanning the gap. This CDR3 spans 14 amino acids. Germline-derived CDR1 and CDR2 are SGHKS and YYEKEE (reference sequence). CDR3 sequence: CATLEGGGGDTQYF. CDR3 DNA sequence: TGTGCCACCCTCGAGGGAGGGGGCGGAGATACGCAGTATTTT.

V and J are TRBV11-3 and TRBJ2-7; no reliable D call. Germline CDR1 and CDR2: SGHNT and YENEEA. The CDR3 runs to 13 residues. With 1 base removed from V and 6 bases from J, the gap between germline ends came to 10 bases. The CDR3 region is CASSLATASEQYF. CDR3 coding DNA: TGTGCCAGCAGCTTAGCTACGGCATCCGAGCAGTACTTC.

This clonotype came up once. V and J are TRBV6-2 or TRBV6-3 and TRBJ2-1, with 7 nucleotides matching TRBD1. The CDR3 loop spans 13 amino acids. From germline, CDR1 is MNHEY and CDR2 SVGEGT. The V and J ends lost 11 bases and 2 bases, in that order; junction bases with no gene match: 6. The CDR3 spells CAGEQGPYNEQFF. CDR3 in DNA: TGTGCCGGCGAACAGGGGCCCTACAATGAGCAGTTCTTC.

The chain is built from TRBV4-1 and TRBJ1-2; D perhaps matches TRBD1 (5 bases). In germline, CDR1 is MGHRA, CDR2 YSYEKL. V lost 2 bases and J lost 2, with 15 bases in between. The CDR3 has 16 residues. CDR3 sequence reads: CASSQSSAEGNYGYTF. CDR3 DNA: TGCGCCAGCAGCCAAAGCTCGGCGGAGGGGAACTATGGCTACACCTTC.

The rearrangement uses TRBV12-3 or TRBV12-4 and TRBJ1-2; no definite D call. This CDR3 is 12 amino acids long. V was cut by 1 base and J by 8 bases, with 8 bases left in between. CDR3 nucleotides: TGTGCCAGCAGTTTAGAAGGGAAGGGCTACACCTTC. Its protein product is CASSLEGKGYTF.

The CDR3 nucleotides are TGTGCCAGCAGTCCCTCAAACAGGGTGGGCGAGACCCAGTACTTC. Amino acid sequence: CASSPSNRVGETQYF. The chain employs TRBV28 and TRBJ2-5; a weak D match, TRBD1 (6 bases). Germline lookup yields CDR1 MDHEN and CDR2 SYDVKM. CDR3 size: 15 residues. V was trimmed by 5 bases and J by 5 bases, leaving 18 bases between them.

The CDR3 sequence is CASSLEPPLASVTDTQYF. The CDR3 DNA reads TGTGCCAGCAGCTTAGAGCCCCCCCTAGCTTCCGTAACAGATACGCAGTATTTT. V gene TRBV7-2 combines with J gene TRBJ2-3; D may be TRBD2 (5 bases). The CDR3 extends over 18 amino acids. Trimming removed 1 base from V and 3 bases from J, with 20 bases in between. Germline assignment: CDR1 SGHTA and CDR2 FQGNSA.

The chain combines TRBV7-8 with TRBJ2-1, with 7 nucleotides matching TRBD2. This CDR3 is built from 16 residues. Germline V gene lookup returns CDR1 SGHVS and CDR2 FQNEAQ. Trimming cost V 2 bases and J 7 bases; bases outside gene matches: 11. The CDR3 loop reads CASSLFSQGGVNEQFF. The CDR3 coding sequence is TGTGCCAGCAGCTTATTTTCCCAGGGAGGGGTGAATGAGCAGTTCTTC.

V is TRBV4-2 and J is TRBJ2-4; D ambiguous. V lost 4 bases, J lost 5 bases, and 9 bases lay in between. In germline, CDR1 is LGHNA, CDR2 YNFKEQ. This CDR3 is 13 amino acids long. The chain's CDR3 is CASSPHGENIQYF. Written as DNA, the CDR3 is TGTGCCAGCAGCCCACACGGAGAAAACATTCAGTACTTC.

The CDR3 is CSVESQGANGYTF. CDR3 in DNA: TGCAGCGTTGAAAGCCAGGGGGCAAATGGCTACACCTTC. The chain links TRBV29-1 to TRBJ1-2; 8 bases are a match to TRBD1. Germline assignment: CDR1 SQVTM and CDR2 ANQGSEA. The CDR3 has 13 amino acids. After removal of 2 bases from V and 6 bases from J, the junction contained 5 bases not matched to a gene.

The chain is built from TRBV12-3 or TRBV12-4 and TRBJ1-2, with 7 bases matching TRBD1. The CDR3 loop spans 14 amino acids. Trimming took 6 bases from V and 4 from J; bases not matched to a gene: 8. This CDR3 reads CASSQGGPVYGYTF. As DNA, the CDR3 is TGTGCCAGCAGCCAAGGGGGCCCGGTCTATGGCTACACCTTC.

This chain connects TRBV25-1 to TRBJ1-4, with TRBD1 matching over 10 bases. There are 15 residues in the CDR3. The V gene end was trimmed by 9 bases and the J gene end by 8 bases; junction bases not matched to a gene: 12. The germline gives CDR1 MGHDK, CDR2 SYGVNS. In DNA, the CDR3 is TGTGCCAGTAGGGGACCGGGACAGGGGAAAGAAAAACTGTTTTTT. Protein: CASRGPGQGKEKLFF.

V and J are TRBV27 and TRBJ1-2; 11 positions agree with TRBD1. Germline lookup yields CDR1 MNHEY and CDR2 SMNVEV (reference sequence). The CDR3 is 13 amino acids. Trimming at V came to 9 bases and at J to 7 bases, leaving 7 bases not matched to a gene. The CDR3 coding sequence is TGTGCCAGTTCGGACAGGGGGCTTAGTGGCTACACCTTC. Its translation is CASSDRGLSGYTF.

This clonotype was seen a handful of times. This chain uses TRBV20-1 with TRBJ2-7, with D perhaps TRBD1 (6 bases). The CDR3 has 14 amino acids. Germline CDR1 DFQATT, CDR2 SNEGSKA (reference sequence). V was trimmed by 4 bases and J by 2 bases, leaving 15 bases between them. The CDR3 coding sequence is TGCAGTGCTAAACCGGGACACGCTCCCTACGAGCAGTACTTC. This gives the protein CSAKPGHAPYEQYF.

The genes are TRBV27 and TRBJ2-2; TRBD1 matches 10 bases. With 7 bases clipped from V and 5 bases from J, the junction kept 10 bases outside the gene matches. CDR3 length: 16 residues. Germline V CDR1 and CDR2: MNHEY, SMNVEV (reference sequence). The CDR3 nucleotides read TGTGCCAGCACCTCATCCGGGACAGGGGATACCGGGGAGCTGTTTTTT. Translation gives CASTSSGTGDTGELFF.

The rearrangement joins TRBV24-1 to TRBJ1-2; the D gene is possibly TRBD1 (6 bases). V was clipped by 5 bases and J by 8 bases, with 17 bases between them. The CDR3 is made up of 14 amino acids. Germline lookup yields CDR1 KGHDR and CDR2 SFDVKD. In DNA, the CDR3 is TGTGCCACCAGTGGCGAAAATTACAGGGACGGCTACACCTTC. Translating it yields CATSGENYRDGYTF.